This is a list of T cell receptor beta chains from one sample in a study of blood T cell repertoires in COVID-19. Produced via immunoSEQ multiplex PCR; TCRdb's table is partial and in-frame only. Of 95,000 to 150,000 clones in the sample, around 89% are singletons; the top ten hold 25% to 30%. The sample consisted of peripheral blood. All receptors come from a man in his 70s with active or convalescent COVID-19. Both conserved end residues are part of each CDR3. Fields, in order: clone size, D gene, J gene, V gene, CDR3 protein, CDR3 DNA. The D gene is left open where the match is weak. Some rows mark clone size as missing; the rest say once, few, many or name a class of expanded clone.

clone size: .; D gene: TRBD2; J gene: TRBJ2-7; V gene: TRBV27; CDR3 protein: CASSSLTSGKGEQYF; CDR3 DNA: TGTGCCAGCAGTTCCCTGACTAGCGGGAAAGGCGAGCAGTACTTC
clone size: .; D gene: .; J gene: TRBJ2-7; V gene: TRBV6-5; CDR3 protein: CASLTSNQPYEQYF; CDR3 DNA: TGTGCCAGCCTCACTAGCAATCAACCCTACGAGCAGTACTTC
clone size: .; D gene: .; J gene: TRBJ2-1; V gene: TRBV28; CDR3 protein: CASSFYRYNEQFF; CDR3 DNA: TGTGCCAGCAGTTTTTACAGGTACAATGAGCAGTTCTTC
clone size: .; D gene: .; J gene: TRBJ1-2; V gene: TRBV29-1; CDR3 protein: CSVGEPPGGYTF; CDR3 DNA: TGCAGCGTTGGTGAACCTCCCGGTGGCTACACCTTC
clone size: .; D gene: .; J gene: TRBJ1-1; V gene: TRBV5-1; CDR3 protein: CASSLDVGSTEAFF; CDR3 DNA: TGCGCCAGCAGCTTGGATGTGGGGAGCACTGAAGCTTTCTTT
clone size: .; D gene: TRBD1; J gene: TRBJ1-2; V gene: TRBV27; CDR3 protein: CASSLITGEGGYTF; CDR3 DNA: TGTGCCAGCAGTTTGATCACAGGGGAAGGGGGCTACACCTTC
clone size: .; D gene: TRBD1; J gene: TRBJ2-5; V gene: TRBV18; CDR3 protein: CASSPTTGQETQYF; CDR3 DNA: TGTGCCAGCTCACCGACGACAGGGCAAGAGACCCAGTACTTC
clone size: .; D gene: .; J gene: TRBJ1-1; V gene: TRBV27; CDR3 protein: CASSFSPRGNTEAFF; CDR3 DNA: TGTGCCAGCAGTTTTAGTCCCCGAGGGAACACTGAAGCTTTCTTT
clone size: .; D gene: TRBD2; J gene: TRBJ2-5; V gene: TRBV7-2; CDR3 protein: CASSLAASGQETQYF; CDR3 DNA: TGTGCCAGCAGCTTAGCGGCTAGCGGCCAAGAGACCCAGTACTTC
clone size: .; D gene: .; J gene: TRBJ2-1; V gene: TRBV9; CDR3 protein: CASSVSSGSGTYNEQFF; CDR3 DNA: TGTGCCAGCAGCGTTTCCAGCGGGTCCGGGACCTACAATGAGCAGTTCTTC
clone size: .; D gene: TRBD1; J gene: TRBJ2-2; V gene: TRBV19; CDR3 protein: CASSIDHSTGANTGELFF; CDR3 DNA: TGTGCCAGTAGTATAGATCATTCGACAGGGGCGAACACCGGGGAGCTGTTTTTT
clone size: .; D gene: .; J gene: TRBJ2-1; V gene: TRBV27; CDR3 protein: CASSHYNEQFF; CDR3 DNA: TGTGCCAGCAGCCATTACAATGAGCAGTTCTTC
clone size: .; D gene: .; J gene: TRBJ1-1; V gene: TRBV12-3/TRBV12-4; CDR3 protein: CASSLARGEAFF; CDR3 DNA: TGTGCCAGCAGTTTAGCCCGGGGTGAAGCTTTCTTT
clone size: .; D gene: TRBD1; J gene: TRBJ2-5; V gene: TRBV10-3; CDR3 protein: CATRDREETQYF; CDR3 DNA: TGTGCCACCCGGGACAGGGAAGAGACCCAGTACTTC
clone size: .; D gene: TRBD2; J gene: TRBJ2-7; V gene: TRBV7-2; CDR3 protein: CASSFWTSGKGAYEQYF; CDR3 DNA: TGTGCCAGCAGCTTCTGGACTAGCGGGAAAGGGGCCTACGAGCAGTACTTC
clone size: .; D gene: TRBD1; J gene: TRBJ1-4; V gene: TRBV19; CDR3 protein: CASSLRDRGNEKLFF; CDR3 DNA: TGTGCCAGTAGTCTCCGGGACAGGGGAAATGAAAAACTGTTTTTT
clone size: .; D gene: .; J gene: TRBJ1-2; V gene: TRBV3-1/TRBV3-2; CDR3 protein: CASTRDTYQYTF; CDR3 DNA: TGTGCCAGCACCCGAGACACCTATCAATACACCTTC
clone size: .; D gene: .; J gene: TRBJ2-5; V gene: TRBV3-1/TRBV3-2; CDR3 protein: CASSQAGTQETQYF; CDR3 DNA: TGTGCCAGCAGCCAAGCCGGGACTCAGGAGACCCAGTACTTC
clone size: few; D gene: TRBD2; J gene: TRBJ2-1; V gene: TRBV11-1; CDR3 protein: CASSAGLAGDNEQFF; CDR3 DNA: TGTGCCAGCAGCGCGGGACTAGCGGGAGACAATGAGCAGTTCTTC
clone size: .; D gene: .; J gene: TRBJ2-7; V gene: TRBV27; CDR3 protein: CASSLKLTGYEQYF; CDR3 DNA: TGTGCCAGCAGTTTAAAGCTTACGGGGTACGAGCAGTACTTC
clone size: .; D gene: TRBD1; J gene: TRBJ1-5; V gene: TRBV6-5; CDR3 protein: CASSSTGGNQPQHF; CDR3 DNA: TGTGCCAGCAGTTCGACAGGGGGAAATCAGCCCCAGCATTTT
clone size: .; D gene: TRBD2; J gene: TRBJ2-7; V gene: TRBV29-1; CDR3 protein: CSVNLNSGREYF; CDR3 DNA: TGCAGCGTGAACCTAAATAGCGGGAGAGAGTACTTC
clone size: .; D gene: TRBD1; J gene: TRBJ1-6; V gene: TRBV7-6; CDR3 protein: CASSLTGGSYNSPLHF; CDR3 DNA: TGTGCCAGCAGCTTGACAGGGGGTTCCTATAATTCACCCCTCCACTTT
clone size: .; D gene: TRBD2; J gene: TRBJ2-7; V gene: TRBV10-3; CDR3 protein: CAISGGGRADSYEQYF; CDR3 DNA: TGTGCCATCAGTGGGGGCGGGAGGGCCGACTCCTACGAGCAGTACTTC
clone size: .; D gene: TRBD2; J gene: TRBJ2-2; V gene: TRBV5-6; CDR3 protein: CASSPHSGSIGGELFF; CDR3 DNA: TGTGCCAGCAGCCCACATAGCGGGAGTATAGGCGGGGAGCTGTTTTTT
clone size: .; D gene: .; J gene: TRBJ2-7; V gene: TRBV6-5; CDR3 protein: CASSGSPLRGEQYF; CDR3 DNA: TGTGCCAGCAGCGGCAGCCCGCTAAGAGGCGAGCAGTACTTC
clone size: .; D gene: .; J gene: TRBJ2-7; V gene: TRBV15; CDR3 protein: CATMAQQYF; CDR3 DNA: TGTGCCACCATGGCCCAGCAGTACTTC
clone size: .; D gene: .; J gene: TRBJ1-5; V gene: TRBV4-1; CDR3 protein: CASSREETAGTQNQPQHF; CDR3 DNA: TGCGCCAGCAGCCGCGAGGAGACCGCAGGGACACAAAATCAGCCCCAGCATTTT
clone size: .; D gene: TRBD2; J gene: TRBJ2-1; V gene: TRBV15; CDR3 protein: CATSRAFGLAGGGAYNEQFF; CDR3 DNA: TGTGCCACCAGCAGAGCTTTTGGACTAGCGGGAGGGGGGGCCTACAATGAGCAGTTCTTC
clone size: .; D gene: TRBD1; J gene: TRBJ2-7; V gene: TRBV19; CDR3 protein: CASSSGTGVSYEQYF; CDR3 DNA: TGTGCCAGTAGCTCCGGGACAGGGGTTTCCTACGAGCAGTACTTC
clone size: .; D gene: .; J gene: TRBJ1-1; V gene: TRBV19; CDR3 protein: CASTSAGALKAEAFF; CDR3 DNA: TGTGCCAGTACCTCCGCGGGGGCCCTGAAGGCTGAAGCTTTCTTT
clone size: few; D gene: .; J gene: TRBJ1-1; V gene: TRBV19; CDR3 protein: CASSLQGTTEAFF; CDR3 DNA: TGTGCCAGTAGTCTACAGGGTACCACTGAAGCTTTCTTT
clone size: few; D gene: TRBD1; J gene: TRBJ2-1; V gene: TRBV5-1; CDR3 protein: CASSLGQGGNEQFF; CDR3 DNA: TGCGCCAGCAGCTTGGGACAGGGCGGCAATGAGCAGTTCTTC
clone size: .; D gene: TRBD1; J gene: TRBJ2-2; V gene: TRBV24-1; CDR3 protein: CATSDFGTGNTGELFF; CDR3 DNA: TGTGCCACCAGTGATTTCGGGACAGGGAACACCGGGGAGCTGTTTTTT
clone size: .; D gene: .; J gene: TRBJ2-5; V gene: TRBV18; CDR3 protein: CASSLRSGGETQYF; CDR3 DNA: TGTGCCAGCTCACTACGGAGCGGCGGAGAGACCCAGTACTTC
clone size: .; D gene: .; J gene: TRBJ2-1; V gene: TRBV13; CDR3 protein: CASSSLVYNNEQFF; CDR3 DNA: TGTGCCAGCAGCTCACTAGTCTACAACAATGAGCAGTTCTTC
clone size: .; D gene: TRBD1; J gene: TRBJ2-7; V gene: TRBV10-3; CDR3 protein: CAISRDRADEQYF; CDR3 DNA: TGTGCCATCAGTCGGGACAGGGCTGACGAGCAGTACTTC
clone size: .; D gene: TRBD2; J gene: TRBJ2-1; V gene: TRBV2; CDR3 protein: CASIKPGGVRENEQFF; CDR3 DNA: TGTGCCAGCATTAAGCCGGGGGGGGTAAGGGAAAATGAGCAGTTCTTC
clone size: once; D gene: TRBD2; J gene: TRBJ2-2; V gene: TRBV2; CDR3 protein: CASSAPSGTGELFF; CDR3 DNA: TGTGCCAGCAGTGCCCCTAGCGGGACCGGGGAGCTGTTTTTT
clone size: once; D gene: .; J gene: TRBJ1-3; V gene: TRBV28; CDR3 protein: CASSLGGSLSGNTIYF; CDR3 DNA: TGTGCCAGCAGTTTAGGTGGGAGCCTCTCTGGAAACACCATATATTTT
clone size: .; D gene: .; J gene: TRBJ2-7; V gene: TRBV19; CDR3 protein: CASSRTGSYEQYF; CDR3 DNA: TGTGCCAGTAGTAGAACAGGGTCCTACGAGCAGTACTTC
clone size: .; D gene: TRBD2; J gene: TRBJ2-3; V gene: TRBV5-1; CDR3 protein: CASSLDPPVAGAPDTQYF; CDR3 DNA: TGCGCCAGCAGCCTGGACCCCCCGGTGGCGGGAGCCCCAGATACGCAGTATTTT
clone size: .; D gene: TRBD1; J gene: TRBJ1-4; V gene: TRBV28; CDR3 protein: CASSDPEGQGWLITSEKLFF; CDR3 DNA: TGTGCCAGCAGCGACCCCGAGGGACAGGGCTGGTTGATCACCTCCGAAAAACTGTTTTTT
clone size: .; D gene: TRBD2; J gene: TRBJ2-3; V gene: TRBV2; CDR3 protein: CASKETSAFTDTQYF; CDR3 DNA: TGTGCCAGCAAGGAGACTAGCGCGTTCACAGATACGCAGTATTTT
clone size: once; D gene: TRBD2; J gene: TRBJ2-5; V gene: TRBV30; CDR3 protein: CAWSPAGIETQYF; CDR3 DNA: TGTGCCTGGAGCCCAGCGGGAATTGAGACCCAGTACTTC
clone size: .; D gene: TRBD2; J gene: TRBJ2-1; V gene: TRBV28; CDR3 protein: CASSLIAPPTSGSYNEQFF; CDR3 DNA: TGTGCCAGCAGTTTGATCGCCCCGCCGACTAGCGGGAGCTACAATGAGCAGTTCTTC
clone size: .; D gene: .; J gene: TRBJ2-3; V gene: TRBV28; CDR3 protein: CASSFPRTGLYAGAPLRTDTQYF; CDR3 DNA: TGTGCCAGCAGTTTCCCCCGGACAGGGCTTTATGCGGGGGCCCCATTACGCACAGATACGCAGTATTTT
clone size: once; D gene: .; J gene: TRBJ1-6; V gene: TRBV21-1; CDR3 protein: CASSKEICSPLHF; CDR3 DNA: TGTGCCAGCAGCAAAGAAATCTGTTCACCCCTCCACTTT
clone size: once; D gene: TRBD1; J gene: TRBJ1-1; V gene: TRBV19; CDR3 protein: CASSPRQGMNTEAFF; CDR3 DNA: TGTGCCAGTAGCCCACGACAGGGAATGAACACTGAAGCTTTCTTT
clone size: .; D gene: TRBD2; J gene: TRBJ2-3; V gene: TRBV10-3; CDR3 protein: CAISIASGISDTQYF; CDR3 DNA: TGTGCCATCAGTATTGCTAGCGGGATCTCAGATACGCAGTATTTT
clone size: .; D gene: TRBD1; J gene: TRBJ1-2; V gene: TRBV28; CDR3 protein: CASSPPGQLISRPIGYTF; CDR3 DNA: TGTGCCAGCAGTCCCCCGGGACAGCTAATCTCGAGGCCCATAGGCTACACCTTC
clone size: .; D gene: TRBD1; J gene: TRBJ1-6; V gene: TRBV23-1; CDR3 protein: CASSQHRVTGSNSPLHF; CDR3 DNA: TGCGCCAGCAGTCAACACCGAGTGACAGGGAGTAATTCACCCCTCCACTTT
clone size: .; D gene: TRBD1; J gene: TRBJ1-4; V gene: TRBV27; CDR3 protein: CASSFRDRGEKLFF; CDR3 DNA: TGTGCCAGCAGTTTCCGGGACAGGGGTGAAAAACTGTTTTTT
clone size: .; D gene: .; J gene: TRBJ1-1; V gene: TRBV6-6; CDR3 protein: CASSYSEPNTEAFF; CDR3 DNA: TGTGCCAGCAGTTACTCGGAGCCAAACACTGAAGCTTTCTTT
clone size: .; D gene: TRBD1; J gene: TRBJ1-1; V gene: TRBV18; CDR3 protein: CASSPPGQGGRTEAFF; CDR3 DNA: TGTGCCAGCTCACCGCCGGGACAGGGGGGTCGCACTGAAGCTTTCTTT
clone size: .; D gene: .; J gene: TRBJ1-1; V gene: TRBV11-1; CDR3 protein: CASSFGGFNTEAFF; CDR3 DNA: TGTGCCAGCAGCTTTGGAGGGTTTAACACTGAAGCTTTCTTT
clone size: .; D gene: TRBD2; J gene: TRBJ2-7; V gene: TRBV6-5; CDR3 protein: CASSYSQLAAVSLQYF; CDR3 DNA: TGTGCCAGCAGTTACTCTCAGCTAGCGGCAGTCTCCTTGCAGTACTTC
clone size: .; D gene: .; J gene: TRBJ1-2; V gene: TRBV7-9; CDR3 protein: CASSTSGTYYGYTF; CDR3 DNA: TGTGCCAGCAGCACGTCCGGGACATACTATGGCTACACCTTC
clone size: .; D gene: .; J gene: TRBJ1-2; V gene: TRBV14; CDR3 protein: CASSQTTANNYGYTF; CDR3 DNA: TGTGCCAGCAGCCAAACCACAGCTAATAACTATGGCTACACCTTC